This is a list of T cell receptor beta chains from one sample in a study of Ad26.COV2.S vaccination and SARS-CoV-2 variants. This table comes from immunoSEQ multiplex PCR, and its TCRdb copy is limited to in-frame clones, with some not included. The sample holds 300,000 to 350,000 clones, about 89% seen once. The specimen was peripheral blood, collected in a trial of Ad26.COV2.S vaccine versus placebo. Receptors were obtained from a person aged 18-60 years who received the Ad26.COV2.S COVID-19 vaccine or a placebo. Both conserved end residues are part of each CDR3. D genes are given only for firm matches. Only some rows state a clone size, as once, few, many or a class for expanded clones.

v_call: TRBV18; clone_size: -; d_call: -; j_call: TRBJ2-1; cdr3_nt: TGTGCCAGCTCACCGGCGATGCGGGCTATAGCCTACAATGAGCAGTTCTTC; cdr3_aa: CASSPAMRAIAYNEQFF
v_call: TRBV15; clone_size: -; d_call: TRBD2; j_call: TRBJ2-1; cdr3_nt: TGTGCCACCAGCAGAGCGGGGGGGATCAATGAGCAGTTCTTC; cdr3_aa: CATSRAGGINEQFF
v_call: TRBV6-5; clone_size: -; d_call: -; j_call: TRBJ1-5; cdr3_nt: TGTGCCAGCAATACCGGACGCAATCAGCCCCAGCATTTT; cdr3_aa: CASNTGRNQPQHF
v_call: TRBV28; clone_size: -; d_call: -; j_call: TRBJ1-2; cdr3_nt: TGTGCCAGCAGTTCCGCTCCGGGGACAAGTAAATCTAACTATGGCTACACCTTC; cdr3_aa: CASSSAPGTSKSNYGYTF
v_call: TRBV12-3/TRBV12-4; clone_size: -; d_call: TRBD1; j_call: TRBJ2-1; cdr3_nt: TGTGCCAGCAGTTTAGGGACAGGCGATGAGCAGTTCTTC; cdr3_aa: CASSLGTGDEQFF
v_call: TRBV15; clone_size: -; d_call: -; j_call: TRBJ2-7; cdr3_nt: TGTGCCACCAGCAGAGGAAGGGCGCGCTACGAGCAGTACTTC; cdr3_aa: CATSRGRARYEQYF
v_call: TRBV2; clone_size: -; d_call: -; j_call: TRBJ2-3; cdr3_nt: TGTGCCAGCAGTGTGCTCGGGGGAAGCACAGATACGCAGTATTTT; cdr3_aa: CASSVLGGSTDTQYF
v_call: TRBV7-9; clone_size: -; d_call: -; j_call: TRBJ1-1; cdr3_nt: TGTGCCAGCAGACGCCAGGGGCGGAACACTGAAGCTTTCTTT; cdr3_aa: CASRRQGRNTEAFF
v_call: TRBV11-2; clone_size: once; d_call: -; j_call: TRBJ1-4; cdr3_nt: TGTGCCAGCAGCTTAGAGGAAGTGTTAATGGAAAAACTGTTTTTT; cdr3_aa: CASSLEEVLMEKLFF
v_call: TRBV5-1; clone_size: -; d_call: -; j_call: TRBJ2-7; cdr3_nt: TGCGCCAGCAGCTTAGGCGGGATTCCGGAGCAGTACTTC; cdr3_aa: CASSLGGIPEQYF
v_call: TRBV7-8; clone_size: -; d_call: -; j_call: TRBJ1-5; cdr3_nt: TGTGCCAGCAGCTTAGGAGGAGATAGCAATCAGCCCCAGCATTTT; cdr3_aa: CASSLGGDSNQPQHF
v_call: TRBV5-1; clone_size: -; d_call: TRBD1; j_call: TRBJ1-2; cdr3_nt: TGCGCCAGCAGCGTGGGCCAGGGGGCAATTGGCTACACCTTC; cdr3_aa: CASSVGQGAIGYTF
v_call: TRBV7-9; clone_size: -; d_call: TRBD1; j_call: TRBJ1-4; cdr3_nt: TGTGCCATCTCTGGACAGGGTAATGAAAAACTGTTTTTT; cdr3_aa: CAISGQGNEKLFF
v_call: TRBV23-1; clone_size: -; d_call: -; j_call: TRBJ1-2; cdr3_nt: TGCGCCAGCAGTCACGGACTCTATGGCTACACCTTC; cdr3_aa: CASSHGLYGYTF
v_call: TRBV4-2; clone_size: -; d_call: -; j_call: TRBJ1-1; cdr3_nt: TGTGCCAGCAGCCAAGAAGGGATGAACACTGAAGCTTTCTTT; cdr3_aa: CASSQEGMNTEAFF
v_call: TRBV11-3; clone_size: -; d_call: -; j_call: TRBJ2-1; cdr3_nt: TGTGCCAGCAGCTTAGATCCGAATGAGCAGTTCTTC; cdr3_aa: CASSLDPNEQFF
v_call: TRBV6-6; clone_size: -; d_call: -; j_call: TRBJ1-6; cdr3_nt: TGTGCCGTAGGAGGCCGATCGGAGTCACCCCTCCACTTT; cdr3_aa: CAVGGRSESPLHF
v_call: TRBV18; clone_size: -; d_call: -; j_call: TRBJ2-3; cdr3_nt: TGTGCCAGCTCACCGGGAGCAGGGCCAGATACGCAGTATTTT; cdr3_aa: CASSPGAGPDTQYF
v_call: TRBV7-9; clone_size: -; d_call: -; j_call: TRBJ2-1; cdr3_nt: TGTGCCAGCAGCTTAGTTGGCGTCGCCTACAATGAGCAGTTCTTC; cdr3_aa: CASSLVGVAYNEQFF
v_call: TRBV2; clone_size: -; d_call: -; j_call: TRBJ1-1; cdr3_nt: TGTGCCAGCAGTACAGAAATGAACACTGAAGCTTTCTTT; cdr3_aa: CASSTEMNTEAFF
v_call: TRBV19; clone_size: -; d_call: TRBD2; j_call: TRBJ2-1; cdr3_nt: TGTGCCAGTAGTCGTCTAGCGGGAGACTACAGGCCCAATGAGCAGTTCTTC; cdr3_aa: CASSRLAGDYRPNEQFF
v_call: TRBV18; clone_size: -; d_call: -; j_call: TRBJ2-1; cdr3_nt: TGTGCCAGCTCCCCTCTTGAGTACAATGAGCAGTTCTTC; cdr3_aa: CASSPLEYNEQFF
v_call: TRBV6-4; clone_size: -; d_call: TRBD2; j_call: TRBJ2-2; cdr3_nt: TGTGCCAGCAGGGAACTAGCGGTAGATACCGGGGAGCTGTTTTTT; cdr3_aa: CASRELAVDTGELFF
v_call: TRBV5-8; clone_size: -; d_call: TRBD1; j_call: TRBJ1-2; cdr3_nt: TGTGCCAGCAGCCCTATTGGACAGGGGGAAGATGGCTACACCTTC; cdr3_aa: CASSPIGQGEDGYTF
v_call: TRBV7-8; clone_size: -; d_call: TRBD1; j_call: TRBJ1-6; cdr3_nt: TGTGCCAGCAGCAAAGGGACAGGGGGCTTTTCACCCCTCCACTTT; cdr3_aa: CASSKGTGGFSPLHF
v_call: TRBV6-5; clone_size: -; d_call: -; j_call: TRBJ1-1; cdr3_nt: TGTGCCAGCAGGGGGGCCGGGAGGGGGAACACTGAAGCTTTCTTT; cdr3_aa: CASRGAGRGNTEAFF
v_call: TRBV2; clone_size: -; d_call: -; j_call: TRBJ1-6; cdr3_nt: TGTGCCAGTGGTAGGGGACAAGGGTGGAGGGATTCACCCCTCCACTTT; cdr3_aa: CASGRGQGWRDSPLHF
v_call: TRBV27; clone_size: -; d_call: -; j_call: TRBJ2-5; cdr3_nt: TGTGCCAGCAGATCGACTAGACACGGCCGAGAGACCCAGTACTTC; cdr3_aa: CASRSTRHGRETQYF
v_call: TRBV4-1; clone_size: -; d_call: TRBD2; j_call: TRBJ2-7; cdr3_nt: TGCGCCAGCAGCCAAGGAACTAGCGGGGGGGCCTACGAGCAGTACTTC; cdr3_aa: CASSQGTSGGAYEQYF
v_call: TRBV5-1; clone_size: -; d_call: TRBD1; j_call: TRBJ1-1; cdr3_nt: TGCGCCAGCAGCAATGACAGGGCTCACACTGAAGCTTTCTTT; cdr3_aa: CASSNDRAHTEAFF
v_call: TRBV19; clone_size: -; d_call: -; j_call: TRBJ1-5; cdr3_nt: TGTGCCAGTAGAAATCAGGGGTACCATCAGCCCCAGCATTTT; cdr3_aa: CASRNQGYHQPQHF
v_call: TRBV28; clone_size: -; d_call: -; j_call: TRBJ1-5; cdr3_nt: TGTGCCAGCAGTCCTGATCCAAATGGTCGCCCAGGGAATCAGCCCCAGCATTTT; cdr3_aa: CASSPDPNGRPGNQPQHF
v_call: TRBV2; clone_size: -; d_call: -; j_call: TRBJ1-1; cdr3_nt: TGTGCCAGCAACGAGTTTGAAGCTTTCTTT; cdr3_aa: CASNEFEAFF
v_call: TRBV6-6; clone_size: -; d_call: TRBD1; j_call: TRBJ1-4; cdr3_nt: TGTGCCAGCAGCTACGGACAGGGTGCAACTAATGAAAAACTGTTTTTT; cdr3_aa: CASSYGQGATNEKLFF
v_call: TRBV28; clone_size: -; d_call: -; j_call: TRBJ1-6; cdr3_nt: TGTGCCAGCAGCTTGGCCAACAATTCACCCCTCCACTTT; cdr3_aa: CASSLANNSPLHF
v_call: TRBV9; clone_size: -; d_call: -; j_call: TRBJ2-1; cdr3_nt: TGTGCCAGCGGGGGAGGAACCAATGAGCAGTTCTTC; cdr3_aa: CASGGGTNEQFF
v_call: TRBV28; clone_size: -; d_call: -; j_call: TRBJ2-4; cdr3_nt: TGTGCCAGCAGAGCGACAGGAAGGGGCATTCAGTACTTC; cdr3_aa: CASRATGRGIQYF
v_call: TRBV6-1; clone_size: -; d_call: -; j_call: TRBJ1-5; cdr3_nt: TGTGCCAGCAGTGACCCCACGGGGGCCGGTTATCAGCCCCAGCATTTT; cdr3_aa: CASSDPTGAGYQPQHF
v_call: TRBV19; clone_size: -; d_call: -; j_call: TRBJ2-7; cdr3_nt: TGTGCCAGTAGTAAGGGGCGTACAGACACACGGGATGCAACCTACGAGCAGTACTTC; cdr3_aa: CASSKGRTDTRDATYEQYF
v_call: TRBV21-1; clone_size: -; d_call: -; j_call: TRBJ2-3; cdr3_nt: TGTGCCAGCAGTCTAGCGGCAGATAGCACAGATACGCAGTATTTT; cdr3_aa: CASSLAADSTDTQYF
v_call: TRBV28; clone_size: -; d_call: TRBD1; j_call: TRBJ2-7; cdr3_nt: TGTGCCAGCAGTTTCGGAAACTCAGGGGGCCGATCCTCCTACGAGCAGTACTTC; cdr3_aa: CASSFGNSGGRSSYEQYF
v_call: TRBV10-3; clone_size: -; d_call: TRBD1; j_call: TRBJ1-4; cdr3_nt: TGTGCCATCAGTGAGTCACCGGGACAGGGGAATGAAAAACTGTTTTTT; cdr3_aa: CAISESPGQGNEKLFF
v_call: TRBV9; clone_size: -; d_call: TRBD1; j_call: TRBJ2-2; cdr3_nt: TGTGCCAGCAGCGCTCCTCGACAGGGGGCCAACACCGGGGAGCTGTTTTTT; cdr3_aa: CASSAPRQGANTGELFF
v_call: TRBV6-4; clone_size: -; d_call: TRBD2; j_call: TRBJ2-1; cdr3_nt: TGTGCCAGCAGTGAGGTCGGGGGGAACTACAATGAGCAGTTCTTC; cdr3_aa: CASSEVGGNYNEQFF
v_call: TRBV3-1/TRBV3-2; clone_size: -; d_call: TRBD1; j_call: TRBJ1-2; cdr3_nt: TGTGCCAGCAGCCAAGATCAGGGGGGTAAAGGCTACACCTTC; cdr3_aa: CASSQDQGGKGYTF
v_call: TRBV11-2; clone_size: -; d_call: -; j_call: TRBJ2-2; cdr3_nt: TGTGCCAGCAGCTTCGAGAACAGGGCCGGGGAGCTGTTTTTT; cdr3_aa: CASSFENRAGELFF
v_call: TRBV4-1; clone_size: -; d_call: -; j_call: TRBJ1-4; cdr3_nt: TGCGCCAGCAGCCTCCGTTTCGCAAGGGGTGAAAAACTGTTTTTT; cdr3_aa: CASSLRFARGEKLFF
v_call: TRBV6-5; clone_size: -; d_call: -; j_call: TRBJ2-4; cdr3_nt: TGTGCCAGCAGTACTCGCGGAGAAGCCAAAAACATTCAGTACTTC; cdr3_aa: CASSTRGEAKNIQYF
v_call: TRBV10-3; clone_size: -; d_call: -; j_call: TRBJ1-2; cdr3_nt: TGTGCCATCAGTGCAGACCAGGGGCTGAACTATGGCTACACCTTC; cdr3_aa: CAISADQGLNYGYTF
v_call: TRBV28; clone_size: once; d_call: -; j_call: TRBJ2-1; cdr3_nt: TGTGCCAGCAGTTTCTTGTCCGGACAAATAGATTACAATGAGCAGTTCTTC; cdr3_aa: CASSFLSGQIDYNEQFF
v_call: TRBV2; clone_size: -; d_call: -; j_call: TRBJ2-7; cdr3_nt: TGTGCCAGCAGTGATGGGGCAGGGCGCTACGAGCAGTACTTC; cdr3_aa: CASSDGAGRYEQYF
v_call: TRBV11-3; clone_size: -; d_call: -; j_call: TRBJ2-5; cdr3_nt: TGTGCCAGCAGCCTAGGGAACGGTGAGACCCAGTACTTC; cdr3_aa: CASSLGNGETQYF
v_call: TRBV14; clone_size: few; d_call: -; j_call: TRBJ2-5; cdr3_nt: TGTGCCAGCAGCTGGACTACACAAGAGACCCAGTACTTC; cdr3_aa: CASSWTTQETQYF